The 26 T cell receptor beta chains below all came from one sample that was sequenced in a study of T cell responses to AZD1222 COVID-19 vaccine. This table comes from immunoSEQ multiplex PCR, and its TCRdb copy is limited to in-frame clones, with some not included. The sample yields approximately 140,000 clones, 90% seen once. This specimen consisted of peripheral blood, obtained 28 days after the second AZD1222 dose. The receptors were gathered from an adult who received the AZD1222 COVID-19 vaccine.

V gene TRBV5-1 combines with J gene TRBJ1-5, with unresolved D. Trimming removed 4 bases from V and 1 base from J, with 12 bases in between. The CDR3 spans 15 residues. Per germline, CDR1 SGHRS and CDR2 YFSETQ. This chain's CDR3 is CASSEVDGSNQPQHF. CDR3 sequence (DNA): TGCGCCAGCAGCGAGGTCGATGGGAGCAATCAGCCCCAGCATTTT.

The chain carries TRBV7-9 and TRBJ2-5, with TRBD2 identical over 11 bases. The CDR3 is 15 residues long. Germline CDR1 is SEHNR and CDR2 is FQNEAQ (reference sequence). Unmatched junction bases numbered 4, after V lost 5 bases and J lost 2 bases. Here the CDR3 reads CASSPTSGTQETQYF. The CDR3 DNA sequence: TGTGCCAGCAGCCCGACTAGCGGGACACAAGAGACCCAGTACTTC.

Only one count was recorded for this clone. The V gene is TRBV11-2, the J gene TRBJ1-1; D is undetermined. CDR1 and CDR2 from the germline V gene are SGHAT and FQNNGV. V was pared by 7 bases and J by 5 bases, with 14 bases between. The CDR3 loop spans 13 amino acids. In nucleotides, the CDR3 is TGTGCCAGCACCGTAGGGCGGAGAACTGAAGCTTTCTTT. This gives the protein CASTVGRRTEAFF.

The chain joins TRBV21-1 to TRBJ1-5; the table's TRBD1 call for D was not verified on the DNA. TRBV21-1 is shown as a pseudogene. This CDR3 is built from 15 residues. The CDR3 region is CASSSGQGCNQPQHF. CDR3 DNA: TGTGCCAGCAGTTCCGGACAGGGGTGCAATCAGCCCCAGCATTTT.

This clone was recorded a few times. This chain uses TRBV6-6 with TRBJ2-7, with D uncertain. Looked up from germline, CDR1 is MNHNY and CDR2 is SVGAGI (reference sequence). There are 13 residues in the CDR3. Trimming removed 10 bases from V and 3 bases from J, with 16 bases in between. The CDR3, as DNA: TGTGCCACCGGTTCGGGCGTGAGCTACGAGCAGTACTTC. Translating it yields CATGSGVSYEQYF.

This chain links TRBV6-2 or TRBV6-3 with TRBJ2-7; a weak D match, TRBD2 (5 bases). Germline V gives CDR1 MNHEY, CDR2 SVGEGT. CDR3 length: 14 amino acids. V was pared by 5 bases and J by 0 bases, with 11 bases between. The chain's CDR3 is CASSQRTVSYEQYF. In nucleotides, the CDR3 is TGTGCCAGCAGTCAGCGGACCGTCTCCTACGAGCAGTACTTC.

This chain connects TRBV14 to TRBJ2-3; 7 nucleotides align to TRBD1. In germline, CDR1 is SGHDN, CDR2 FVKESK. The V and J ends lost 4 bases and 3 bases, in that order; junction bases with no gene match: 4. The CDR3 length is 14 residues. This chain's CDR3 is CASSRMDRTDTQYF. CDR3 in DNA: TGTGCCAGCAGCCGAATGGACAGGACAGATACGCAGTATTTT.

The chain is built from TRBV27 and TRBJ2-2; D may correspond to TRBD1 or TRBD2 (5 bases each). Looked up from germline, CDR1 is MNHEY and CDR2 is SMNVEV (reference sequence). The CDR3 sequence is 12 residues long. V gave up 5 bases and J gave up 6 bases, with 7 bases separating them. The CDR3 sequence: CASSGDAGELFF. The CDR3 DNA sequence: TGTGCCAGCAGTGGGGACGCCGGGGAGCTGTTTTTT.

The chain combines TRBV14 with TRBJ2-5; a possible D gene is TRBD1 (7 bases). Germline values: CDR1 SGHDN, CDR2 FVKESK. Deletions cut 3 bases from V and 2 bases from J, with 16 bases between. The CDR3 runs to 16 residues. This CDR3 reads CASSHPQEGQQETQYF. CDR3 nucleotide sequence: TGTGCCAGCAGCCATCCCCAGGAGGGACAGCAAGAGACCCAGTACTTC.

This chain uses TRBV5-1 with TRBJ2-7; 7 positions agree with TRBD1. CDR1 is SGHRS, CDR2 YFSETQ, per germline. Trimming removed 4 bases from V and 5 bases from J; junction bases left unmatched: 3. The CDR3 is 12 amino acids. The CDR3 nucleotides read TGCGCCAGCAGCCACAGGGGCGACGAGCAGTACTTC. Amino acids: CASSHRGDEQYF.

In this sample, this clone turned up many times. J is TRBJ1-1 and V is TRBV10-2; possible D gene TRBD1, 5 bases. The V gene's germline CDR1 is WSHSY and CDR2 SAAADI. The CDR3 extends over 13 amino acids. V lost 5 bases, J lost 3 bases, and 10 bases lay in between. The CDR3 loop reads CASSQTGYTEAFF. CDR3 nucleotides: TGCGCCAGCAGTCAAACAGGTTACACTGAAGCTTTCTTT.

V gene TRBV7-6 combines with J gene TRBJ2-7; D is perhaps TRBD1 or TRBD2 (5 bases each). This CDR3 spans 14 amino acids. The germline CDR1 and CDR2 sequences are SGHVS and FNYEAQ. Trimming shortened V by 4 bases and J by 2 bases, and 12 bases separated the two germline ends. CDR3 nucleotide sequence: TGTGCCAGCAGCTCCCGGGACGGGACCTACGAGCAGTACTTC. Amino acids: CASSSRDGTYEQYF.

V and J are TRBV18 and TRBJ2-7, with 9 bases identical to TRBD1. V was pared by 6 bases and J by 8 bases, with 8 bases of the junction left unmatched. CDR3 length: 13 amino acids. Germline loops: CDR1 KGHSH, CDR2 LQKENI. The CDR3 nucleotides read TGTGCCAGCTCCCCAGACAGGGGGAAAAAGCAGTACTTC. Residues: CASSPDRGKKQYF.

The J gene is TRBJ2-5, the V gene TRBV7-6, with 11 bases aligning to TRBD2. Germline CDR1 SGHVS, CDR2 FNYEAQ. V was clipped by 5 bases and J by 5 bases; unmatched bases: 13. CDR3 length: 17 amino acids. The CDR3 DNA sequence: TGTGCCAGCAGCCCCCGTAGTAGCGGGAGGGCCAGGGAGACCCAGTACTTC. Residues: CASSPRSSGRARETQYF.

The chain recombines TRBV6-1 with TRBJ2-3; 9 bases align to TRBD1. This CDR3 is 16 amino acids long. With V trimmed by 4 bases and J by 5 bases, 10 bases remained unmatched. Germline CDR1 MNHNS, CDR2 SASEGT. The CDR3 DNA reads TGTGCCAGCAGTGGGGGATACAGGGGGCGCGTAGATACGCAGTATTTT. It yields the protein CASSGGYRGRVDTQYF.

This chain joins TRBV7-6 and TRBJ2-1; unclear D gene. Germline V gene data show CDR1 as SGHVS and CDR2 as FNYEAQ. The CDR3 is 15 amino acids. V shed 1 base and J shed 2 bases, with 9 bases lying between them. CDR3 sequence reads: CASSLGLSPYNEQFF. DNA of the CDR3: TGTGCCAGCAGCTTAGGACTCTCTCCCTACAATGAGCAGTTCTTC.

The chain recombines TRBV7-2 with TRBJ2-7; tentatively, D is TRBD2 (6 bases). CDR1 SGHTA and CDR2 FQGNSA come from the germline V gene. The CDR3 extends over 14 amino acids. V lost 3 bases, J lost 2 bases, and 11 bases lay in between. The CDR3 DNA reads TGTGCCAGCAGCTTGACGGGCGGGGCCTACGAGCAGTACTTC. Amino acids: CASSLTGGAYEQYF.

V usage is TRBV4-1 and J usage is TRBJ1-1; 9 nucleotides line up with TRBD1. Germline V gene lookup returns CDR1 MGHRA and CDR2 YSYEKL. The CDR3 covers 12 residues. V gave up 3 bases and J gave up 11 bases; unmatched junction bases: 4. The CDR3 region has the DNA TGCGCCAGCAGCCAGACAGGGGGTAAGGCTTTCTTT. Amino acid sequence: CASSQTGGKAFF.

The chain combines TRBV18 with TRBJ1-1, with 7 nucleotides matching TRBD1. The CDR3 loop spans 16 amino acids. The germline CDR1 and CDR2 sequences are KGHSH and LQKENI. J was trimmed by 0 bases and V by 3 bases; bases with no gene match: 7. CDR3 coding DNA: TGTGCCAGCTCACCCCAGGGGGGAGGGGTGAACACTGAAGCTTTCTTT. It is translated as CASSPQGGGVNTEAFF.

The chain recombines TRBV18 with TRBJ2-5; D is uncertain. From germline, CDR1 is KGHSH and CDR2 LQKENI. This CDR3 is 13 amino acids long. Trimming cost V 0 bases and J 1 base, with 3 bases left between them. The CDR3, as DNA: TGTGCCAGCTCACCACCCTCCCAAGAGACCCAGTACTTC. It is translated as CASSPPSQETQYF.

This chain joins TRBV20-1 and TRBJ2-7; D not resolved. CDR1 DFQATT and CDR2 SNEGSKA come from the germline V gene (reference sequence). The V end was cut by 3 bases, the J end by 0 bases, with 6 bases between. The CDR3 contains 12 residues. CDR3 region: CSASGVSYEQYF. Written as DNA, the CDR3 is TGCAGTGCTAGTGGAGTCTCCTACGAGCAGTACTTC.

The V gene is TRBV19, the J gene TRBJ2-7, with TRBD2 identical over 10 bases. This CDR3 is built from 15 residues. Germline CDR1 reads LNHDA; CDR2 reads SQIVND (reference sequence). V was pared by 6 bases and J by 6 bases, with 11 bases of the junction left unmatched. The CDR3, as DNA: TGTGCCAGTAGCAAACCAGCGGGAGGGCCCCTCGAGCAGTACTTC. It codes for CASSKPAGGPLEQYF. Combining the CDR3 with reference TRBV19 and TRBJ2-7 gives the whole variable domain DGGITQSPKYLFRKEGQNVTLSCEQNLNHDAMYWYRQDPGQGLRLIYYSQIVNDFQKGDIAEGYSVSREKKESFPLTVTSAQKNPTAFYLCASSKPAGGPLEQYFGPGTRLTVT.

The J gene is TRBJ2-7, the V gene TRBV5-1, with 9 bases lining up with TRBD2. This CDR3 is 16 amino acids long. The trim removed 5 bases at V and 7 bases at J, leaving 16 bases unmatched. The V gene's germline CDR1 is SGHRS and CDR2 YFSETQ. The CDR3 is CASRPSGSHAGGEQYF. DNA for the CDR3: TGCGCCAGCAGACCCAGCGGGAGTCACGCGGGAGGGGAGCAGTACTTC.

The chain joins TRBV5-4 to TRBJ1-6, with 7 bases fitting TRBD1. The V gene's germline CDR1 is SGHNT and CDR2 YYREEE (reference sequence). V gave up 5 bases and J gave up 7 bases; unmatched junction bases: 9. The CDR3 consists of 15 residues. Here the CDR3 DNA reads TGTGCCAGCAGTCGACAGGGTGGGTTGAATTCACCCCTCCACTTT. This sequence encodes CASSRQGGLNSPLHF.

The J gene is TRBJ1-5, the V gene TRBV29-1, with 8 bases aligning to TRBD1. This CDR3 is 14 amino acids long. V shed 6 bases and J 1 base; nucleotides not matched to a gene: 5. CDR1 is SQVTM and CDR2 is ANQGSEA in the germline V gene. CDR3 DNA sequence: TGCAGCGTAGAGACAGGGGCAAGCAATCAGCCCCAGCATTTT. This codes for CSVETGASNQPQHF.

The chain has TRBV19 and TRBJ1-1; D uncertain. Germline assignment: CDR1 LNHDA and CDR2 SQIVND (reference sequence). The CDR3 contains 13 residues. With 5 bases removed from V and 2 bases from J, the gap between germline ends came to 9 bases. The CDR3 here is CASSLGSNTEAFF. In nucleotides, the CDR3 is TGTGCCAGTAGTCTTGGGTCTAACACTGAAGCTTTCTTT. Full variable domain (remainder filled in from reference TRBV19 and TRBJ1-1): DGGITQSPKYLFRKEGQNVTLSCEQNLNHDAMYWYRQDPGQGLRLIYYSQIVNDFQKGDIAEGYSVSREKKESFPLTVTSAQKNPTAFYLCASSLGSNTEAFFGQGTRLTVV.